This T cell receptor beta chain was recorded in a study of patients and donors after allogeneic stem cell transplantation. One entry per CDR3 protein, called by TCRdb with MiXCR from the RT-PCR reads. The sample consists of roughly 40,000 distinct CDR3 sequences, 25% to 35% of them appearing once. Germline loops: CDR1 MGHDK, CDR2 SYGVNS. The CDR3 has 18 residues. Trimming removed 4 bases from V and 2 bases from J; junction bases left unmatched: 11. Sequenced sample: blood, either unsorted or a sorted T cell fraction (not recorded which). The chain has TRBV25-1 and TRBJ2-3, with 11 positions matching TRBD2. This receptor was identified in a human donor who was either an allogeneic HSCT recipient or a stem cell or donor lymphocyte infusion donor (not recorded which). It is not recorded whose cells these are; they may come from a transplant donor. The CDR3 coding sequence is TGTGCCAGCAGTGGGCCACTAGCGGGAGCGAGCTTCACAGATACGCAGTATTTT. Translated, it gives CASSGPLAGASFTDTQYF.